This is a list of T cell receptor beta chains from one sample in a study of beta chain features in type 1 diabetes. TCRdb's copy holds only in-frame clones and misses some; the assay was immunoSEQ multiplex PCR. This table has some 290,000 clones, approximately 14% appearing once. Sequenced material: naive CD4+ T cells from blood. Source of these receptors: a man aged 25-45 years with type 1 diabetes. Each CDR3 is given with its conserved first and last residue. A D gene is named only where the DNA matches it firmly. Where a row states a size, it is once, few, many or the class of an expanded clone; other rows omit it.

j_call: TRBJ2-3; d_call: TRBD2; clone_size: few; v_call: TRBV7-3; cdr3_nt: TGTGCCAGCAGCTTAAATATAGCGGGAGTTCGGAATACGCAGTATTTT; cdr3_aa: CASSLNIAGVRNTQYF
j_call: TRBJ2-1; d_call: -; clone_size: -; v_call: TRBV2; cdr3_nt: TGTGCCAGCAGTATCCCCCTGGGAGGGGGAGGCTATGAGCAGTTCTTC; cdr3_aa: CASSIPLGGGGYEQFF
j_call: TRBJ2-5; d_call: -; clone_size: -; v_call: TRBV5-6; cdr3_nt: TGTGCCAGCAGCTACGGACTGGACTACTCTCTCCGGTACTTC; cdr3_aa: CASSYGLDYSLRYF
j_call: TRBJ2-3; d_call: TRBD2; clone_size: few; v_call: TRBV5-1; cdr3_nt: TGCGCCAGCAACCTCAGGACTAGCGAGACAGATACGCAGTATTTT; cdr3_aa: CASNLRTSETDTQYF
j_call: TRBJ2-3; d_call: -; clone_size: few; v_call: TRBV2; cdr3_nt: TGTGCCAGCAGTGACCCTCCCAGGACAGGCACAGATACGCAGTATTTT; cdr3_aa: CASSDPPRTGTDTQYF
j_call: TRBJ2-7; d_call: TRBD1; clone_size: -; v_call: TRBV29-1; cdr3_nt: TGCAGCGTTGGGGACAGGTACGAGCAGTACTTC; cdr3_aa: CSVGDRYEQYF
j_call: TRBJ2-3; d_call: -; clone_size: -; v_call: TRBV29-1; cdr3_nt: TGCAGCGTTGCACCCCGCGTGCCAGATACGCAGTATTTT; cdr3_aa: CSVAPRVPDTQYF
j_call: TRBJ2-3; d_call: TRBD2; clone_size: -; v_call: TRBV28; cdr3_nt: TGTGCCAGCAGTTTTGGCGGGAGGGCAGATACGCAGTATTTT; cdr3_aa: CASSFGGRADTQYF
j_call: TRBJ1-1; d_call: TRBD1; clone_size: -; v_call: TRBV15; cdr3_nt: TGTGCCACCAGCAGAGCTTATGGAGGGGGCGGGACGGGACCGAACACTGAAGCTTTCTTT; cdr3_aa: CATSRAYGGGGTGPNTEAFF
j_call: TRBJ2-1; d_call: TRBD2; clone_size: few; v_call: TRBV7-3; cdr3_nt: TGTGCCAGCAGCACGACTAGCGGGCCTTACAATGAGCAGTTCTTC; cdr3_aa: CASSTTSGPYNEQFF
j_call: TRBJ1-1; d_call: -; clone_size: -; v_call: TRBV6-6; cdr3_nt: TGTGCCAGCAGTTACGCCCCAGCTGAAGCTTTCTTT; cdr3_aa: CASSYAPAEAFF
j_call: TRBJ2-1; d_call: -; clone_size: -; v_call: TRBV5-1; cdr3_nt: TGCGCCAGCAGCTTGCCCTACCCGTCTACGGTAGCCTCCTACAATGAGCAGTTCTTC; cdr3_aa: CASSLPYPSTVASYNEQFF
j_call: TRBJ2-4; d_call: TRBD1; clone_size: few; v_call: TRBV28; cdr3_nt: TGTGCCAGCAGAGAGGGACAGAGAAACATTCAGTACTTC; cdr3_aa: CASREGQRNIQYF
j_call: TRBJ1-4; d_call: TRBD1; clone_size: few; v_call: TRBV9; cdr3_nt: TGTGCCAGCAGCGTGACAGTAGTGACAGGGGGCGCGTCTAATGAAAAACTGTTTTTT; cdr3_aa: CASSVTVVTGGASNEKLFF
j_call: TRBJ2-1; d_call: -; clone_size: -; v_call: TRBV7-2; cdr3_nt: TGTGCCAGCAGCTTAGTGCCAGGGATTGAGCAGTTCTTC; cdr3_aa: CASSLVPGIEQFF
j_call: TRBJ1-2; d_call: TRBD1; clone_size: few; v_call: TRBV2; cdr3_nt: TGTGCCAGCAGCTCAAGACAGGGAAGCGGCTACACCTTC; cdr3_aa: CASSSRQGSGYTF
j_call: TRBJ2-5; d_call: TRBD2; clone_size: few; v_call: TRBV5-4; cdr3_nt: TGTGCCACCTCAAAGGGCGGGAGTGGGGAGACCCAGTACTTC; cdr3_aa: CATSKGGSGETQYF
j_call: TRBJ2-1; d_call: -; clone_size: -; v_call: TRBV27; cdr3_nt: TGTGCCAGCAGTCCATATAGCTCCTACAATGAGCAGTTCTTC; cdr3_aa: CASSPYSSYNEQFF
j_call: TRBJ2-3; d_call: TRBD2; clone_size: few; v_call: TRBV7-9; cdr3_nt: TGTGCCAGCCGGAGTAGCGGGAGCGGGTGGACAGATACGCAGTATTTT; cdr3_aa: CASRSSGSGWTDTQYF
j_call: TRBJ2-1; d_call: TRBD2; clone_size: -; v_call: TRBV9; cdr3_nt: TGTGCCAGCAGCACCCCGAGGCGGGAGGGCCAGGGGGATGAGCAGTTCTTC; cdr3_aa: CASSTPRREGQGDEQFF
j_call: TRBJ1-1; d_call: -; clone_size: few; v_call: TRBV15; cdr3_nt: TGTGCCACCAGCAGAGGGACGGCGGGGCTGAACACTGAAGCTTTCTTT; cdr3_aa: CATSRGTAGLNTEAFF
j_call: TRBJ2-7; d_call: -; clone_size: few; v_call: TRBV13; cdr3_nt: TGTGCCAGCAGCTTAGACAACAGCTACGAGCAGTACTTC; cdr3_aa: CASSLDNSYEQYF
j_call: TRBJ1-2; d_call: TRBD1; clone_size: few; v_call: TRBV5-4; cdr3_nt: TGTGCCAGCAGCCCAGGACAGGGGACGGTCTATGGCTACACCTTC; cdr3_aa: CASSPGQGTVYGYTF
j_call: TRBJ2-2; d_call: -; clone_size: -; v_call: TRBV19; cdr3_nt: TGTGCCAGTAGTAGTCAGGTCACCACCGGGGAGCTGTTTTTT; cdr3_aa: CASSSQVTTGELFF
j_call: TRBJ2-7; d_call: TRBD2; clone_size: -; v_call: TRBV4-2; cdr3_nt: TGTGCCAGCAGCCATCCGGGGACTAGCGGGAGGGCCTACGAGCAGTACTTC; cdr3_aa: CASSHPGTSGRAYEQYF
j_call: TRBJ2-5; d_call: -; clone_size: -; v_call: TRBV4-3; cdr3_nt: TGCGCCAGCAGCCAAGAAACAGCCCAAGAGACCCAGTACTTC; cdr3_aa: CASSQETAQETQYF
j_call: TRBJ1-2; d_call: -; clone_size: few; v_call: TRBV14; cdr3_nt: TGTGCCAGCAGCCAAGATCCGGGAGCAGATGGCTACACCTTC; cdr3_aa: CASSQDPGADGYTF
j_call: TRBJ2-2; d_call: -; clone_size: -; v_call: TRBV2; cdr3_nt: TGTGCCAGCACGGGACTCTCCTTGAACACCGGGGAGCTGTTTTTT; cdr3_aa: CASTGLSLNTGELFF
j_call: TRBJ2-3; d_call: TRBD2; clone_size: -; v_call: TRBV9; cdr3_nt: TGTGCCAGCAGTGAGACTAGCGGACGTTCACGGGATACGCAGTATTTT; cdr3_aa: CASSETSGRSRDTQYF
j_call: TRBJ2-1; d_call: TRBD1; clone_size: few; v_call: TRBV29-1; cdr3_nt: TGCAGCGTTGAAGGACAGGGGAAGCAGTTCTTC; cdr3_aa: CSVEGQGKQFF
j_call: TRBJ1-1; d_call: TRBD1; clone_size: few; v_call: TRBV18; cdr3_nt: TGTGCCAGCTCACCTGGGGACAGGAGCTTACCAACTGAAGCTTTCTTT; cdr3_aa: CASSPGDRSLPTEAFF
j_call: TRBJ1-4; d_call: -; clone_size: -; v_call: TRBV28; cdr3_nt: TGTGCCAGCAGTTTACGAAAGGGGGGGGCGGAAAAACTGTTTTTT; cdr3_aa: CASSLRKGGAEKLFF
j_call: TRBJ2-1; d_call: TRBD2; clone_size: -; v_call: TRBV6-4; cdr3_nt: TGTGCCAGCAGTGTGGGACTAGTCTCCTACAATGAGCAGTTCTTC; cdr3_aa: CASSVGLVSYNEQFF
j_call: TRBJ2-5; d_call: TRBD2; clone_size: -; v_call: TRBV7-9; cdr3_nt: TGTGCCAGCAGCTTAGTTTCCAGCGGGAGGGCCTACGTGACCCAGTACTTC; cdr3_aa: CASSLVSSGRAYVTQYF
j_call: TRBJ2-5; d_call: -; clone_size: few; v_call: TRBV2; cdr3_nt: TGTGCCAGCAGTGGTGTTGAGGCCCAGTACTTC; cdr3_aa: CASSGVEAQYF
j_call: TRBJ2-1; d_call: -; clone_size: -; v_call: TRBV25-1; cdr3_nt: TGTGCCAGCAGTGAATGGGGCCATGAGCAGTTCTTC; cdr3_aa: CASSEWGHEQFF
j_call: TRBJ2-7; d_call: TRBD1; clone_size: few; v_call: TRBV5-4; cdr3_nt: TGTGCCAGCAGCTACGCCTCGGGACAGCAACCCTACGAGCAGTACTTC; cdr3_aa: CASSYASGQQPYEQYF
j_call: TRBJ2-5; d_call: TRBD2; clone_size: -; v_call: TRBV5-1; cdr3_nt: TGCGCCAGCAGTTCCGGGACTAGAGGAGAGACCCAGTACTTC; cdr3_aa: CASSSGTRGETQYF
j_call: TRBJ1-1; d_call: -; clone_size: -; v_call: TRBV7-9; cdr3_nt: TGTGCCAGCAGCTTTTCCGGTGAAGCTTTCTTT; cdr3_aa: CASSFSGEAFF
j_call: TRBJ2-7; d_call: TRBD1; clone_size: few; v_call: TRBV27; cdr3_nt: TGTGCCAGCAGTTTCGATCCTACAGGGGGTGCTCGGTACGAGCAGTACTTC; cdr3_aa: CASSFDPTGGARYEQYF
j_call: TRBJ1-4; d_call: -; clone_size: few; v_call: TRBV2; cdr3_nt: TGTGCCAGTCAATCAACTAATGAAAAACTGTTTTTT; cdr3_aa: CASQSTNEKLFF
j_call: TRBJ2-1; d_call: TRBD2; clone_size: -; v_call: TRBV19; cdr3_nt: TGTGCCAGTAGGGGACTAGCGGGAGGGACTCTCAGCTCCTACAATGAGCAGTTCTTC; cdr3_aa: CASRGLAGGTLSSYNEQFF
j_call: TRBJ1-2; d_call: -; clone_size: few; v_call: TRBV20-1; cdr3_nt: TGCAGTGGCGGGCTTGCGTGGGGCTACACCTTC; cdr3_aa: CSGGLAWGYTF
j_call: TRBJ2-7; d_call: -; clone_size: -; v_call: TRBV7-3; cdr3_nt: TGTGCCAGCAGCTTAGACGGGAACTCCTACGAGCAGTACTTC; cdr3_aa: CASSLDGNSYEQYF
j_call: TRBJ1-2; d_call: TRBD1; clone_size: few; v_call: TRBV28; cdr3_nt: TGTGCCAGCAGTTTACTTGGACAGGTTCCGGGTGGCTACACCTTC; cdr3_aa: CASSLLGQVPGGYTF
j_call: TRBJ2-2; d_call: TRBD1; clone_size: few; v_call: TRBV28; cdr3_nt: TGTGCCAGCAGCCTACCTACAGGGGGCACAAGCACCGGGGAGCTGTTTTTT; cdr3_aa: CASSLPTGGTSTGELFF
j_call: TRBJ2-7; d_call: -; clone_size: -; v_call: TRBV5-6; cdr3_nt: TGTGCCAGCAGCTTGGCAGGGGACGCGTACGAGCAGTACTTC; cdr3_aa: CASSLAGDAYEQYF
j_call: TRBJ1-1; d_call: -; clone_size: -; v_call: TRBV7-3; cdr3_nt: TGTGCCAGCAGCTCCCGGGGAGCCACTGAAGCTTTCTTT; cdr3_aa: CASSSRGATEAFF
j_call: TRBJ1-1; d_call: TRBD1; clone_size: few; v_call: TRBV9; cdr3_nt: TGTGCCAGCAGCGTAGAACAGGGGGTAGAAGCTTTCTTT; cdr3_aa: CASSVEQGVEAFF
j_call: TRBJ2-2; d_call: -; clone_size: -; v_call: TRBV9; cdr3_nt: TGTGCCAGCAGCGTAGCTGCGGAAACCGGGGAGCTGTTTTTT; cdr3_aa: CASSVAAETGELFF
j_call: TRBJ2-3; d_call: TRBD1; clone_size: -; v_call: TRBV7-2; cdr3_nt: TGTGCCAGCAGCCGCAGGGGGCTTTTTGGGACAACTAGCACAGATACGCAGTATTTT; cdr3_aa: CASSRRGLFGTTSTDTQYF
j_call: TRBJ1-1; d_call: TRBD1; clone_size: few; v_call: TRBV28; cdr3_nt: TGTGCCAGCAGTCCGTCCGGGACAGGTTCACTGAACACTGAAGCTTTCTTT; cdr3_aa: CASSPSGTGSLNTEAFF
j_call: TRBJ1-5; d_call: -; clone_size: -; v_call: TRBV7-9; cdr3_nt: TGTGCCAGCAGCGACAACTCGGATCAGCCCCAGCATTTT; cdr3_aa: CASSDNSDQPQHF
j_call: TRBJ2-7; d_call: -; clone_size: few; v_call: TRBV5-1; cdr3_nt: TGCGCCAGCAGCGTCGGAGACTACGAGCAGTACTTC; cdr3_aa: CASSVGDYEQYF
j_call: TRBJ2-7; d_call: TRBD2; clone_size: few; v_call: TRBV28; cdr3_nt: TGTGCCAGCAGTTGGGGGTTTCGGGAGGAGGACTACGAGCAGTACTTC; cdr3_aa: CASSWGFREEDYEQYF